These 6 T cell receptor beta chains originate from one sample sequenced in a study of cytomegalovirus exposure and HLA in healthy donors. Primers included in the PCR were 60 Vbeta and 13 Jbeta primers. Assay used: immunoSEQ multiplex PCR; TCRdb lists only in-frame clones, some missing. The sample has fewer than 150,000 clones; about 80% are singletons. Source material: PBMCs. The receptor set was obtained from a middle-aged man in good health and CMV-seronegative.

The CDR3 reads CASSPLRGGREKLFF. CDR3 coding DNA: TGTGCCAGCAGCCCCCTGAGGGGGGGCCGTGAAAAACTGTTTTTT. V and J are TRBV7-9 and TRBJ1-4; D is perhaps TRBD1 (6 bases). Between the trimmed V and J ends, which lost 5 bases and 7 bases, there was a span of 17 bases. CDR1 is SEHNR, CDR2 FQNEAQ, per germline (reference sequence). CDR3 size: 15 residues.

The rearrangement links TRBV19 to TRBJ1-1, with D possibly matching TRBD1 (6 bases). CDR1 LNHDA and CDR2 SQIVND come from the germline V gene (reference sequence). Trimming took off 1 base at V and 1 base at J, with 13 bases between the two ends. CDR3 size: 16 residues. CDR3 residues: CASSIVYPQGNTEAFF. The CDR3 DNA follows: TGTGCCAGTAGTATAGTGTACCCACAGGGGAACACTGAAGCTTTCTTT.

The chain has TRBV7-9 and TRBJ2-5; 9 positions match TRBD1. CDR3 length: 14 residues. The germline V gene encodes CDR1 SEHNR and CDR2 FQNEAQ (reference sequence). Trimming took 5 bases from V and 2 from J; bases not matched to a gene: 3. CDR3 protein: CASSTGQGQETQYF. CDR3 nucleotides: TGTGCCAGCAGCACAGGACAGGGGCAAGAGACCCAGTACTTC.

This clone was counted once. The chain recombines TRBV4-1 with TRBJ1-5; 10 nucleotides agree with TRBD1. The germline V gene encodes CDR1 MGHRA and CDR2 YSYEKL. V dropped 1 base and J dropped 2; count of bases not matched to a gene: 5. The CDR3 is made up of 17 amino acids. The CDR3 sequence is CASSQGRTGGGNQPQHF. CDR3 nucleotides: TGCGCCAGCAGCCAAGGGAGGACAGGGGGTGGCAATCAGCCCCAGCATTTT.

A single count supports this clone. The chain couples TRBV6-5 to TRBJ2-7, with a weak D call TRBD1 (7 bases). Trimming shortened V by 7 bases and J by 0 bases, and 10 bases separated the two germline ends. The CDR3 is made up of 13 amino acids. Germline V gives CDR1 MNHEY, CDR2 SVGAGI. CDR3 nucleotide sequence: TGTGCCAGCACGCGGGACAGCTCCTACGAGCAGTACTTC. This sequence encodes CASTRDSSYEQYF.

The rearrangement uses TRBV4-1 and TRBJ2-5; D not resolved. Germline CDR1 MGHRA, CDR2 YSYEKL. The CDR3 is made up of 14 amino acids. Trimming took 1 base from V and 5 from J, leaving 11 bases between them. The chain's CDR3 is CASSQVSEWETQYF. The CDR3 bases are TGCGCCAGCAGCCAAGTCTCTGAGTGGGAGACCCAGTACTTC.